This TCR beta chain was identified during a study of chemoradiotherapy in HPV16-positive cancers. Study-wide background: A couple of HPV16-positive patients' cells yielded candidate HPV-specific clones and common motifs.

Repertoires were sampled repeatedly during chemoradiotherapy. The study, taken as a whole, reports: HPV-responsive T-cell expansion during chemoradiotherapy was linked to improved recurrence-free survival in HPV16-positive patients. Non-HPV-specific T cells did not expand in tumors during treatment, whereas candidate HPV-specific clones and E7-related motifs did.

The germline gives CDR1 MNHEY, CDR2 SMNVEV (reference sequence). Trimming took off 0 bases at V and 10 bases at J, with 7 bases between the two ends. This CDR3 is 13 amino acids long. Profiled with immunoSEQ multiplex PCR; TCRdb holds only in-frame clones, not every one. The table lists more than 11,000 clones, nearly 70% of them singletons. As for this clone: What it binds is not known.

The chain combines TRBV27 with TRBJ1-6; D gene ambiguous. The sequence derives from a human donor with HPV-associated anogenital cancer. The sample was gathered from a patient who underwent chemoradiotherapy. The CDR3 sequence: CASSLSGKSPLHF. CDR3 nucleotides: TGTGCCAGCAGTTTATCGGGGAAATCACCCCTCCACTTT.